This T cell receptor beta chain derives from a study of T cells after yellow fever vaccination. Overall study findings and caveats: It was the secondary response that reached its peak faster, day 5 versus 15, but it was weaker. FACS-sorted repertoires could contain abundant clonotypes contaminating from the bulk population.

Comments on this clonotype: The target antigen is unknown.

The CDR3 runs to 17 residues. J was trimmed by 0 bases and V by 7 bases; bases with no gene match: 9. In germline, CDR1 is LNHDA, CDR2 SQIVND (reference sequence). TCRdb fed the 5' RACE reads into MiXCR, producing one record per CDR3 protein. In the table there are nearly 550,000 distinct CDR3 sequences, 19% of which are singletons. The sequence derives from a young man who received the YFV17D yellow fever vaccine. Here the sequenced sample was PBMCs, taken 15 days after the yellow fever booster vaccination. The chain has TRBV19 and TRBJ2-4, with 10 nucleotides matching TRBD1. As DNA, the CDR3 is TGTGCCAGTAACCCCGGGACAGGGGACCTAGCCAAAAACATTCAGTACTTC. The encoded protein is CASNPGTGDLAKNIQYF.